The 24 T cell receptor beta chains given below trace back to one sample, sequenced in a study of cytomegalovirus exposure and HLA in healthy donors. Primers for the PCR totalled 60 Vbeta and 13 Jbeta. Libraries were prepared by immunoSEQ multiplex PCR; TCRdb keeps only in-frame clonotypes and omits some of them. The table includes 95,000 or so clones, roughly 70% detected once. Sequenced input: PBMCs. These receptor sequences come from a woman between 45 and 60 years old in good health and CMV-seropositive.

The genes are TRBV29-1 and TRBJ1-1, with TRBD1 as a possible D gene (6 bases). The germline V gene encodes CDR1 SQVTM and CDR2 ANQGSEA. V shed 4 bases and J shed 0 bases, with 9 bases lying between them. The CDR3 spans 13 residues. The CDR3 loop reads CSVAGQMNTEAFF. The DNA of the CDR3 is TGCAGCGTTGCCGGACAGATGAACACTGAAGCTTTCTTT.

The rearrangement links TRBV19 to TRBJ2-7, with D uncertain. Germline V gene data show CDR1 as LNHDA and CDR2 as SQIVND (reference sequence). V gave up 10 bases and J gave up 3 bases, with 10 bases separating them. This CDR3 contains 11 residues. The CDR3: CATQTSYEQYF. Here the CDR3 DNA reads TGTGCCACTCAAACAAGCTACGAGCAGTACTTC.

As concerns this clone: A junction end diverges from the germline sequence, so it may reflect a read error. The genes are TRBV15 and TRBJ2-2; D possibly corresponds to TRBD2 (5 bases). Germline V gene lookup returns CDR1 LNHNV and CDR2 YYDKDF (reference sequence). The CDR3 has 14 residues. This chain's CDR3 is CATGRGLGAGELFF. Written as DNA, the CDR3 is TGTGCCACCGGCAGAGGACTTGGTGCCGGGGAGCTGTTTTTT.

This clone was detected only a few times. The genes are TRBV6-5 and TRBJ2-7; 11 bases map to TRBD1. Looked up from germline, CDR1 is MNHEY and CDR2 is SVGAGI. V gave up 8 bases and J gave up 3 bases; unmatched junction bases: 0. The CDR3 length is 12 residues. The CDR3 coding sequence is TGTGCCAGCGGGACAGGGGGCTACGAGCAGTACTTC. Protein: CASGTGGYEQYF.

The rearrangement links TRBV19 to TRBJ2-7, with 9 bases lining up with TRBD2. J lost 5 bases, V lost 3 bases, and 8 bases had no gene match. CDR1 is LNHDA, CDR2 SQIVND, per germline (reference sequence). The CDR3 has 15 amino acids. This CDR3 is CASSIKREDKNEQYF. CDR3 nucleotides: TGTGCCAGTAGTATTAAGCGGGAGGACAAAAACGAGCAGTACTTC.

V gene TRBV27 combines with J gene TRBJ1-1; no firm D call. The CDR3 spans 14 residues. Germline CDR1 and CDR2: MNHEY and SMNVEV (reference sequence). Trimming left V 3 bases short and J 3 bases short, with 11 bases between. The DNA of the CDR3 is TGTGCCAGCAGTTTCCGGAGGAGGGACACTGAAGCTTTCTTT. Its translation is CASSFRRRDTEAFF.

This rearrangement joins TRBV18 to TRBJ2-7, with 14 bases identical to TRBD2. The CDR3 is 15 residues long. The germline gives CDR1 KGHSH, CDR2 LQKENI. V lost 3 bases, J lost 5 bases, and 3 bases stayed unmatched. CDR3 sequence: CASSPGLAGVDEQYF. The CDR3, as DNA: TGTGCCAGCTCACCGGGACTAGCGGGAGTAGACGAGCAGTACTTC.

Here the CDR3 DNA reads TGCGCCAGCAGCTTGCGCGGGTTTGACAATGAGCAGTTCTTC. This translates into CASSLRGFDNEQFF. The rearrangement uses TRBV5-1 and TRBJ2-1, with D possibly TRBD2 on 5 matching bases. This CDR3 spans 14 amino acids. Germline loops: CDR1 SGHRS, CDR2 YFSETQ. Trimming removed 1 base from V and 5 bases from J, with 10 bases in between.

This clone was picked up a small number of times. The rearrangement joins TRBV30 to TRBJ2-7; D gene uncertain. Germline CDR1 GTSNPN, CDR2 SVGIG (reference sequence). The ends were cut back, 5 bases at V and 2 bases at J, with 16 bases in the middle. This CDR3 contains 14 residues. Here the CDR3 reads CAWAPVPVTYEQYF. The CDR3 DNA reads TGTGCCTGGGCCCCTGTACCGGTTACCTACGAGCAGTACTTC.

The J gene is TRBJ2-7, the V gene TRBV19; 7 nucleotides match TRBD1. V trimming: 5 bases; J trimming: 3 bases; junction bases outside the gene matches: 7. The CDR3 sequence is 14 residues long. The V gene's germline CDR1 is LNHDA and CDR2 SQIVND (reference sequence). CDR3 coding DNA: TGTGCCAGTAGTCCACAGGGGCGTCTCTACGAGCAGTACTTC. Its protein is CASSPQGRLYEQYF.

The genes are TRBV7-3 and TRBJ2-7; TRBD1 might be the D (6 bases). Germline V lookup: CDR1 SGHTA, CDR2 FQGTGA. This CDR3 comprises 16 residues. The V end lost 5 bases, the J end lost 0 bases, and 17 bases lay between the germline ends. CDR3 coding DNA: TGTGCCAGCAGCCGCAGGGGCGGCGGCTCCTCCTACGAGCAGTACTTC. This sequence encodes CASSRRGGGSSYEQYF.

The chain employs TRBV10-1 and TRBJ2-2, with 7 bases lining up with TRBD2. The CDR3 sequence is 16 residues long. CDR1 is WNHNN, CDR2 SYGVQD, per germline (reference sequence). V gave up 2 bases and J gave up 7 bases; unmatched junction bases: 10. The CDR3 sequence: CASSESLAELSGELFF. In nucleotides, the CDR3 is TGCGCCAGCAGTGAGAGTCTAGCGGAGCTCAGCGGGGAGCTGTTTTTT.

The rearrangement links TRBV29-1 to TRBJ2-3; D perhaps matches TRBD2 (6 bases). The CDR3 runs to 10 residues. Deletions cut 8 bases from V and 8 bases from J, with 11 bases between. Germline assignment: CDR1 SQVTM and CDR2 ANQGSEA. The CDR3 nucleotides read TGCAGCCACGCGGGGATTACGCAGTATTTT. Amino acid sequence: CSHAGITQYF.

V is TRBV28 and J is TRBJ1-1, with 7 bases identical to TRBD1. The CDR3 runs to 14 residues. The junction had 6 bases not matched to a gene; V was cut back by 6 bases and J by 2 bases. CDR1 is MDHEN and CDR2 is SYDVKM in the germline V gene. CDR3 amino acids: CASSLTGSNTEAFF. The CDR3 DNA follows: TGTGCCAGCAGCCTGACAGGGAGTAACACTGAAGCTTTCTTT.

A few counts support this clone. The rearrangement links TRBV18 to TRBJ2-7, with 7 bases matching TRBD2. Trimming at V came to 3 bases and at J to 2 bases, leaving 7 bases not matched to a gene. The CDR3 runs 15 residues. Germline V gene data show CDR1 as KGHSH and CDR2 as LQKENI. CDR3 sequence reads: CASSPGGDLTYEQYF. The CDR3 DNA sequence: TGTGCCAGCTCACCGGGGGGGGATTTAACCTACGAGCAGTACTTC.

J is TRBJ1-5 and V is TRBV10-3; possible D gene TRBD1, 6 bases. Germline values: CDR1 ENHRY, CDR2 SYGVKD. The CDR3 runs 13 residues. Trimming cost V 0 bases and J 6 bases, with 6 bases left between them. CDR3 nucleotide sequence: TGTGCCATCAGTGAGTCCAGGGGTCAGCCCCAGCATTTT. Protein sequence: CAISESRGQPQHF.

This clone was counted between two and nine times. The chain carries TRBV19 and TRBJ2-1; a possible D gene is TRBD2 (6 bases). From germline, CDR1 is LNHDA and CDR2 SQIVND (reference sequence). There are 14 residues in the CDR3. Trimming stripped 3 bases from V and 6 bases from J, with 12 bases between. For the CDR3, the DNA is TGTGCCAGTAGTATGGGGCTAGCGCCCAATGAGCAGTTCTTC. Its protein product is CASSMGLAPNEQFF.

The chain uses TRBV5-4 and TRBJ1-1; D might be TRBD1 (6 bases). Looked up from germline, CDR1 is SGHNT and CDR2 is YYREEE (reference sequence). Deletions cut 4 bases from V and 0 bases from J, with 16 bases between. The CDR3 has 16 amino acids. The CDR3 DNA sequence: TGTGCCAGCAGCATGGGACATCGGAACCTGAACACTGAAGCTTTCTTT. Translating it yields CASSMGHRNLNTEAFF.

This clone was seen just once. The genes are TRBV4-1 and TRBJ2-3; D is uncertain. This CDR3 region has 15 residues. Germline CDR1 reads MGHRA; CDR2 reads YSYEKL. Deletions cut 1 base from V and 0 bases from J, with 8 bases between. CDR3 in amino acids: CASSQAWASTDTQYF. In DNA, the CDR3 is TGCGCCAGCAGCCAAGCTTGGGCTAGCACAGATACGCAGTATTTT.

The chain couples TRBV28 to TRBJ2-1; 7 nucleotides line up with TRBD2. The germline CDR1 and CDR2 sequences are MDHEN and SYDVKM. V was pared by 4 bases and J by 10 bases, with 13 bases of the junction left unmatched. The CDR3 has 15 residues. The CDR3 is CASSSLRAGVREQFF. The CDR3 DNA sequence: TGTGCCAGCAGTTCCCTCAGGGCGGGGGTGCGGGAGCAGTTCTTC.

The gene calls are TRBV29-1 and TRBJ2-5; 12 nucleotides align to TRBD1. This CDR3 is built from 17 residues. The V segment lost 7 bases and the J segment 5 bases; nucleotides outside the gene matches: 17. Germline assignment: CDR1 SQVTM and CDR2 ANQGSEA. CDR3 residues: CSAMGQGAFRLRETQYF. The CDR3, as DNA: TGCAGCGCCATGGGACAGGGGGCTTTTCGATTGAGGGAGACCCAGTACTTC.

This clone was seen more than once but under ten times. The genes are TRBV7-8 and TRBJ2-7; perhaps TRBD2 as D (5 bases). The CDR3 consists of 15 residues. Germline loops: CDR1 SGHVS, CDR2 FQNEAQ. The V and J ends lost 6 bases and 4 bases respectively, with 19 bases between them. The CDR3 DNA reads TGTGCCAGCAGGCCCTCCGGGGTAGTATTTTACGAGCAGTACTTC. This gives the protein CASRPSGVVFYEQYF. The full variable domain, in which reference TRBV7-8 and TRBJ2-7 provide the parts outside the CDR3, is GAGVSQSPRYKVAKRGQDVALRCDPISGHVSLFWYQQALGQGPEFLTYFQNEAQLDKSGLPSDRFFAERPEGSVSTLKIQRTQQEDSAVYLCASRPSGVVFYEQYFGPGTRLTVT.

The table lists this clone with a few counts. The germline gene is not matched at one end of the junction; a read error may be the cause. The genes are TRBV7-9 and TRBJ2-5; D possibly corresponds to TRBD1 (6 bases). This CDR3 has 15 residues. The germline CDR1 and CDR2 sequences are SEHNR and FQNEAQ (reference sequence). The CDR3 is CSSSFLRQVQETQYF. The DNA for the CDR3 is TGTTCCAGCAGCTTTCTCCGACAGGTCCAAGAGACCCAGTACTTC. Full variable domain (missing parts from reference TRBV7-9 and TRBJ2-5): DTGVSQNPRHKITKRGQNVTFRCDPISEHNRLYWYRQTLGQGPEFLTYFQNEAQLEKSRLLSDRFSAERPKGSFSTLEIQRTEQGDSAMYLCSSSFLRQVQETQYFGPGTRLLVL.

The CDR3 here is CAWRTGGRTEAFF. In DNA, the CDR3 is TGTGCCTGGAGGACAGGGGGGAGGACTGAAGCTTTCTTT. This chain connects TRBV30 to TRBJ1-1; 9 bases match TRBD1. V dropped 3 bases and J dropped 5; count of bases not matched to a gene: 4. This CDR3 has 13 amino acids. CDR1 is GTSNPN and CDR2 is SVGIG in the germline V gene (reference sequence).